A single sample is the source of the 26 T cell receptor beta chains below, sequenced in a study of chemoradiotherapy in HPV16-positive cancers. Sequencing used immunoSEQ multiplex PCR; TCRdb keeps in-frame clones, though not all of them. The profile shows 750 to 950 clones, 25% to 35% of them singletons. This specimen was acquired from a patient who underwent chemoradiotherapy. The origin of the receptors is a human donor with HPV-associated anogenital cancer.

The rearrangement joins TRBV7-3 to TRBJ2-3, with 7 bases lining up with TRBD2. V dropped 4 bases and J dropped 0; count of bases not matched to a gene: 13. Germline lookup yields CDR1 SGHTA and CDR2 FQGTGA. CDR3 length: 18 residues. CDR3 region: CASSSLGNLAASTDTQYF. CDR3 in DNA: TGTGCCAGCAGCTCCCTTGGCAACCTAGCGGCGAGCACAGATACGCAGTATTTT. Filled out from reference TRBV7-3 and TRBJ2-3, the complete variable domain reads GAGVSQTPSNKVTEKGKYVELRCDPISGHTALYWYRQSLGQGPEFLIYFQGTGAADDSGLPNDRFFAVRPEGSVSTLKIQRTERGDSAVYLCASSSLGNLAASTDTQYFGPGTRLTVL.

This clone showed up just a few times. CDR3 sequence reads: CASSLDRGVTDTQYF. Here the CDR3 DNA reads TGTGCCAGCAGCTTGGACAGGGGTGTCACAGATACGCAGTATTTT. The chain carries TRBV5-6 and TRBJ2-3, with 7 positions matching TRBD1. This CDR3 region has 15 residues. Germline CDR1 SGHDT, CDR2 YYEEEE. Losses at the gene ends were 0 bases for V and 2 bases for J; bases not matched to a gene: 3. The variable domain in full, with the rest retrieved from reference TRBV5-6 and TRBJ2-3, is DAGVTQSPTHLIKTRGQQVTLRCSPKSGHDTVSWYQQALGQGPQFIFQYYEEEERQRGNFPDRFSGHQFPNYSSELNVNALLLGDSALYLCASSLDRGVTDTQYFGPGTRLTVL.

This clone was picked up a small number of times. The chain couples TRBV1 to TRBJ2-1; the table's D call of TRBD1 was not tested on the DNA. TRBV1 counts as a pseudogene. The CDR3 runs 14 residues. The CDR3 here is CTSSQERQGHEQFF. The CDR3 DNA is TGCACCAGCAGCCAAGAACGTCAGGGGCATGAGCAGTTCTTC.

This clone is categorized as large. Other DNA sequences in this specimen translate into the identical CDR3. The rearrangement joins TRBV7-8 to TRBJ2-7; TRBD1 aligns across 7 bases. V dropped 1 base and J dropped 2; count of bases not matched to a gene: 8. The CDR3 has 16 residues. Germline loops: CDR1 SGHVS, CDR2 FQNEAQ. The CDR3 DNA sequence: TGTGCCAGCAGCTTAGGGCCGAGACAGGGAACCTACGAGCAGTACTTC. This translates into CASSLGPRQGTYEQYF.

The rearrangement links TRBV7-8 to TRBJ1-5, with TRBD1 identical over 10 bases. Germline values: CDR1 SGHVS, CDR2 FQNEAQ. CDR3 length: 19 amino acids. The J segment lost 1 base and the V segment lost 2 bases, leaving 11 bases of the junction unmatched. The CDR3 nucleotides are TGTGCCAGCAGCTTATGGTGGGACAGGGGACAGGGGAGCAATCAGCCCCAGCATTTT. Amino acid sequence: CASSLWWDRGQGSNQPQHF.

This clone was seen a few times. The DNA of the CDR3 is TGTGCCAGCAGCTTATCAGTGAATTCACCCCTCCACTTT. Residues: CASSLSVNSPLHF. The genes are TRBV5-4 and TRBJ1-6; no clear D gene. V gave up 2 bases and J gave up 7 bases, with 7 bases separating them. The length of the CDR3 is 13 residues. The germline V gene encodes CDR1 SGHNT and CDR2 YYREEE (reference sequence).

The chain employs TRBV5-8 and TRBJ2-7; D is possibly TRBD1 (6 bases). This CDR3 is built from 12 residues. CDR1 is SGHTS and CDR2 is YDEGEE in the germline V gene. V was clipped by 3 bases and J by 4 bases, with 8 bases between them. The CDR3 loop is CASSWTEYEQYF. The CDR3 coding sequence is TGTGCCAGCAGCTGGACAGAGTACGAGCAGTACTTC.

This clone has just a few counts. This sequence joins TRBV5-1 and TRBJ1-1; D call uncertain. The CDR3 is 13 amino acids. Germline-derived CDR1 and CDR2 are SGHRS and YFSETQ. V gave up 3 bases and J gave up 4 bases, with 10 bases separating them. The CDR3 sequence is CASSSTGLTEAFF. The DNA for the CDR3 is TGCGCCAGCAGCTCAACCGGGCTCACTGAAGCTTTCTTT.

The chain joins TRBV5-1 to TRBJ1-2; TRBD1 matches at 7 bases. V was clipped by 4 bases and J by 6 bases; unmatched bases: 6. The V gene's germline CDR1 is SGHRS and CDR2 YFSETQ. The CDR3 consists of 13 residues. The CDR3 region is CASSLRQGDGYTF. The CDR3 DNA reads as TGCGCCAGCAGCCTAAGACAGGGTGATGGCTACACCTTC.

The chain has TRBV5-1 and TRBJ1-2; weak D call: TRBD1 (5 bases). V lost 4 bases to trimming and J lost 6 bases, with 16 bases between them. Per the germline V gene, CDR1 is SGHRS and CDR2 is YFSETQ. CDR3 length: 14 residues. The CDR3 DNA follows: TGCGCCAGCAGCCCAGTTGGAGGGGATCATGGCTACACCTTC. Protein product: CASSPVGGDHGYTF.

The table lists this clone with a few counts. This chain uses TRBV5-1 with TRBJ2-7; possible D gene TRBD2, 6 bases. Germline V gene data show CDR1 as SGHRS and CDR2 as YFSETQ. V was pared by 4 bases and J by 3 bases, with 8 bases between. The CDR3 runs 12 residues. The CDR3 loop is CASSAGNYEQYF. CDR3 sequence (DNA): TGCGCCAGCAGCGCGGGAAACTACGAGCAGTACTTC.

The chain combines TRBV10-3 with TRBJ1-5; D is uncertain. CDR1 and CDR2 (germline): ENHRY, SYGVKD. V gave up 0 bases and J gave up 3 bases, with 18 bases separating them. The CDR3 covers 18 residues. DNA of the CDR3: TGTGCCATCAGTGAGTCCTTCTGGGCGGGGAGGAACAATCAGCCCCAGCATTTT. Its translation is CAISESFWAGRNNQPQHF.

This chain joins TRBV9 and TRBJ2-1; 8 bases are a match to TRBD1. Germline CDR1 is SGDLS and CDR2 is YYNGEE. V was pared by 4 bases and J by 7 bases, with 7 bases of the junction left unmatched. The CDR3 runs to 14 residues. The CDR3 DNA follows: TGTGCCAGCAGCCCCCGGACAGGGAGAAATGAGCAGTTCTTC. Amino acids: CASSPRTGRNEQFF.

V usage is TRBV6-5 and J usage is TRBJ2-7; D perhaps matches TRBD1 (5 bases). Germline V gene lookup returns CDR1 MNHEY and CDR2 SVGAGI. V lost 5 bases to trimming and J lost 5 bases, with 13 bases between them. This CDR3 contains 13 residues. The DNA of the CDR3 is TGTGCCAGCAGTCAAGGGGCCCGGGACGAGCAGTACTTC. Amino acid sequence: CASSQGARDEQYF.

This clone appeared a few times. The chain employs TRBV2 and TRBJ1-5, with D uncertain. CDR3 length: 14 residues. The V end was cut by 4 bases, the J end by 2 bases, with 9 bases between. Germline CDR1 SNHLY, CDR2 FYNNEI. The CDR3 bases are TGTGCCAGCAGTGGGTGGGAGGGCAATCAGCCCCAGCATTTT. Encoded protein: CASSGWEGNQPQHF.

This clone was counted a few times. The V and J genes are TRBV5-8 and TRBJ2-2, with TRBD1 as a possible D gene (6 bases). Germline CDR1 SGHTS, CDR2 YDEGEE. There are 15 residues in the CDR3. V lost 2 bases and J 6 bases, leaving 14 bases between the germline ends. The chain's CDR3 is CASSLGRGAAGELFF. In DNA form, the CDR3 reads TGTGCCAGCAGCTTAGGCAGGGGCGCAGCCGGGGAGCTGTTTTTT.

CDR3 amino acids: CASGRPSWEGEKLFF. In DNA form, the CDR3 reads TGTGCTAGTGGTCGCCCCTCGTGGGAGGGAGAAAAACTGTTTTTT. The V and J genes are TRBV12-5 and TRBJ1-4; D remains unclear. Germline CDR1 LGHNT, CDR2 FRNRAP. V dropped 5 bases and J dropped 8 bases, with 18 bases sitting between them. The CDR3 spans 15 residues.

This clone was detected only a few times. The chain recombines TRBV9 with TRBJ2-1; 7 nucleotides agree with TRBD1. The CDR3 is 12 residues long. CDR1 and CDR2 (germline): SGDLS, YYNGEE. V trimming: 4 bases; J trimming: 14 bases; junction bases outside the gene matches: 9. DNA of the CDR3: TGTGCCAGCAGCTCCCGACAGGGAGATAAGTTCTTC. Its translation is CASSSRQGDKFF.

J is TRBJ2-7 and V is TRBV7-6; D perhaps matches TRBD1 (5 bases). V was clipped by 2 bases and J by 5 bases, with 16 bases between them. CDR3 length: 15 amino acids. Germline CDR1 and CDR2: SGHVS and FNYEAQ. This chain's CDR3 is CASSLHTGLNHEQYF. The DNA for the CDR3 is TGTGCCAGCAGCTTACACACAGGCCTAAACCACGAGCAGTACTTC.

In this sample, this clone turned up once. The gene calls are TRBV13 and TRBJ1-2, with TRBD1 as a possible D gene (5 bases). Trimming stripped 4 bases from V and 4 bases from J, with 16 bases between. Germline-derived CDR1 and CDR2 are PRHDT and FYEKMQ (reference sequence). The CDR3 sequence is 15 residues long. The CDR3 is CASSSGTRRFYGYTF. CDR3 coding DNA: TGTGCCAGCAGCTCCGGGACGAGGAGGTTCTATGGCTACACCTTC.

The rearrangement joins TRBV7-2 to TRBJ2-7, with 9 positions matching TRBD2. V was pared by 1 base and J by 2 bases, with 3 bases of the junction left unmatched. Germline V gene data show CDR1 as SGHTA and CDR2 as FQGNSA. This CDR3 contains 15 residues. The CDR3 here is CASSLEASGTYEQYF. The CDR3 coding sequence is TGTGCCAGCAGCTTAGAGGCTAGCGGGACCTACGAGCAGTACTTC.

This chain joins TRBV7-2 and TRBJ1-5; D gene ambiguous. The CDR3 runs to 12 residues. V was shortened by 1 base and J by 10 bases, with 8 bases between the two germline ends. Germline CDR1 is SGHTA and CDR2 is FQGNSA. The CDR3 sequence is CASSLDRTPQHF. The CDR3 bases are TGTGCCAGCAGCTTAGATCGAACCCCCCAGCATTTT.

This clone was seen only once. This chain's CDR3 is CASSLWRGLNTEAFF. The DNA for the CDR3 is TGTGCCAGCAGCTTATGGAGGGGTCTGAACACTGAAGCTTTCTTT. The chain links TRBV7-2 to TRBJ1-1; D possibly corresponds to TRBD1 (5 bases). Trimming took 2 bases from V and 0 from J, leaving 10 bases between them. The CDR3 totals 15 residues. CDR1 is SGHTA and CDR2 is FQGNSA in the germline V gene.

This clone was counted between two and nine times. The chain employs TRBV6-5 and TRBJ1-2; TRBD1 agrees at 8 bases. Germline V gene lookup returns CDR1 MNHEY and CDR2 SVGAGI. The CDR3 length is 12 residues. Trimming removed 5 bases from V and 13 bases from J; junction bases left unmatched: 9. CDR3 DNA: TGTGCCAGCAGTCCAGGGGGCGGACTCTTCACCTTC. Protein sequence: CASSPGGGLFTF.

The CDR3 loop is CASSVLGQSLTDTQYF. Here the CDR3 DNA reads TGTGCCAGCAGCGTATTGGGACAGAGCCTCACAGATACGCAGTATTTT. The gene calls are TRBV9 and TRBJ2-3, with 7 bases aligning to TRBD1. J was trimmed by 2 bases and V by 1 base; bases with no gene match: 7. Germline-derived CDR1 and CDR2 are SGDLS and YYNGEE. The CDR3 extends over 16 amino acids.

This clone was observed a handful of times. The J gene is TRBJ2-5, the V gene TRBV6-5, with 7 bases matching TRBD2. V lost 7 bases and J lost 6; bases outside the gene matches: 5. CDR1 is MNHEY, CDR2 SVGAGI, per germline. This CDR3 spans 12 amino acids. The CDR3 DNA reads as TGTGCCAGCAAAGGCGGGGGACAGACCCAGTACTTC. Translating it yields CASKGGGQTQYF.